These 3 T cell receptor beta chains share one sample of origin, sequenced in a study of Graves' ophthalmopathy and Graves' hyperthyroidism. Transcripts of RNA were the source for amplifying TCR beta CDR3 regions. RT-PCR was first run with HTBI primers, then multiplex PCR in a second round. TCRdb recomputed calls from the multiplex PCR reads with MiXCR, one row per CDR3 protein. Of just over 400,000 distinct CDR3 sequences in the sample, around 21% were seen once. The source material was peripheral blood. The receptors here all came from a woman under 30 with stable Graves' hyperthyroidism.

This clonotype was seen repeatedly, ten times or more. CDR3 loop: CATSERPGQGDETQYF. The CDR3 nucleotides are TGTGCCACCAGTGAAAGACCGGGACAGGGGGACGAGACCCAGTACTTC. The chain is built from TRBV24-1 and TRBJ2-5, with 11 bases matching TRBD1. This CDR3 has 16 residues. Trimming took 4 bases from V and 5 from J; bases not matched to a gene: 8. Germline V gene data show CDR1 as KGHDR and CDR2 as SFDVKD.

This clonotype was observed at least ten times. The rearrangement uses TRBV6-2 or TRBV6-3 and TRBJ2-5; D uncertain. Looked up from germline, CDR1 is MNHEY and CDR2 is SVGEGT. There are 12 residues in the CDR3. V lost 7 bases and J 11 bases, leaving 17 bases between the germline ends. CDR3 in amino acids: CASNVETGAQYF. DNA of the CDR3: TGTGCCAGCAATGTAGAGACCGGAGCTCAGTACTTC.

The rearrangement links TRBV15 to TRBJ2-7; D gene ambiguous. The ends were cut back, 0 bases at V and 3 bases at J, with 6 bases in the middle. Per germline, CDR1 LNHNV and CDR2 YYDKDF (reference sequence). The CDR3 totals 13 residues. The CDR3 DNA is TGTGCCACCAGCAGAGATTGGCACTACGAGCAGTACTTC. Its translation: CATSRDWHYEQYF.